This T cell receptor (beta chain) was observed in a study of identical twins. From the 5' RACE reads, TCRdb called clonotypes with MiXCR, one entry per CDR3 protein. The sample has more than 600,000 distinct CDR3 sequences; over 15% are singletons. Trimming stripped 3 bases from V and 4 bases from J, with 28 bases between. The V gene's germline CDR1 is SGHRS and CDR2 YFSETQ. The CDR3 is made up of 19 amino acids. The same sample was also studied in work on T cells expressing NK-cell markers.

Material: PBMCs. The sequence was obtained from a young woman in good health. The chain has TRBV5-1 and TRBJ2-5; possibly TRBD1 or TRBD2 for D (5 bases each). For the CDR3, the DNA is TGCGCCAGCAGCTGGCTAGTCGGGGTATCGGGGACGATTGGAGAGACCCAGTACTTC. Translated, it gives CASSWLVGVSGTIGETQYF.